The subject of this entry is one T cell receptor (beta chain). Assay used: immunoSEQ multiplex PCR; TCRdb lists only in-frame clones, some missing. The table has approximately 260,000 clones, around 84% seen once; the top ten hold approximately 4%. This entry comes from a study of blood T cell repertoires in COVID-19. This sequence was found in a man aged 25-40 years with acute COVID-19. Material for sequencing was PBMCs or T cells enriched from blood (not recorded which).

The CDR3 protein is CASSILGQGATYEQYV. Here the CDR3 DNA reads TGTGCCAGTAGTATCCTTGGACAGGGGGCTACCTACGAGCAGTACGTC. V usage is TRBV19 and J usage is TRBJ2-7; 11 bases align to TRBD1. The CDR3 sequence is 16 residues long. Trimming removed 3 bases from V and 2 bases from J; junction bases left unmatched: 6. The V gene's germline CDR1 is LNHDA and CDR2 SQIVND (reference sequence).